This TCR beta chain comes out of a study of cytomegalovirus exposure and HLA in healthy donors. Looking at the study overall: Of the donors genotyped, 398 in all, around 77% fell in the Caucasian-associated ancestry cluster. Study-wide findings and caveats: Further analysis was carried out later, and it showed several of the most significant clusters appearing linked to common viral pathogens.

On this clone itself: As yet, its antigen is unknown.

Vbeta (60) and Jbeta (13) primers were used in the PCR. Profiled with immunoSEQ multiplex PCR; TCRdb holds only in-frame clones, not every one. This sample carries nearly 300,000 clones, approximately 90% of them seen once, and the ten largest clones take roughly 4%. The CDR3 is 13 amino acids. The germline V gene encodes CDR1 LNHDA and CDR2 SQIVND (reference sequence). Trimming stripped 6 bases from V and 7 bases from J, with 15 bases between. This sequence originates from a man in his forties or fifties in good health and CMV-seropositive. J is TRBJ1-2 and V is TRBV19; maybe TRBD1 (5 bases). Material for sequencing was PBMCs. The CDR3 reads CASRTGDLGGYTF. The CDR3 DNA follows: TGTGCCAGTAGGACGGGGGATTTGGGTGGCTACACCTTC.